These 30 T cell receptor beta chains share one sample of origin, sequenced in a study of cytomegalovirus exposure and HLA in healthy donors. PCR primers comprised 60 Vbeta and 13 Jbeta primers. Sequencing used immunoSEQ multiplex PCR; TCRdb keeps in-frame clones, though not all of them. The repertoire holds about 82,000 clones, with around 79% as singletons. The sequencing input was PBMCs. These TCRs come from a human donor in good health.

J is TRBJ1-4 and V is TRBV6-1; D is unclear. V lost 1 base and J lost 8, with 11 bases in between. The CDR3 has 14 amino acids. CDR1 and CDR2 (germline): MNHNS, SASEGT. This CDR3 is CASSEEPIGEKLFF. CDR3 nucleotides: TGTGCCAGCAGTGAAGAACCGATCGGGGAAAAACTGTTTTTT.

The J gene is TRBJ2-3, the V gene TRBV5-1; D possibly corresponds to TRBD2 (5 bases). Germline V CDR1 and CDR2: SGHRS, YFSETQ. Trimming pared 4 bases from V and 6 bases from J, leaving 15 bases between. This CDR3 is 14 amino acids long. The CDR3 loop reads CASSTSRGGDTQYF. The CDR3 coding sequence is TGCGCCAGCAGCACCTCCCGGGGTGGGGATACGCAGTATTTT.

The chain uses TRBV6-5 and TRBJ2-3, with D unresolved. The V gene lost 0 bases and the J gene lost 6 bases, with 16 bases spanning the gap. CDR1 is MNHEY and CDR2 is SVGAGI in the germline V gene. The CDR3 has 16 residues. Here the CDR3 reads CASSYSYLRGPDTQYF. In nucleotides, the CDR3 is TGTGCCAGCAGTTACTCCTACCTCCGAGGCCCCGATACGCAGTATTTT.

The chain has TRBV7-6 and TRBJ2-7; D remains ambiguous. CDR1 is SGHVS and CDR2 is FNYEAQ in the germline V gene. This CDR3 region has 17 residues. The ends were cut back, 5 bases at V and 3 bases at J, with 23 bases in the middle. CDR3 coding DNA: TGTGCCAGCAGCCCATGGGTTGATTCAGGAATTATCTACGAGCAGTACTTC. Protein product: CASSPWVDSGIIYEQYF.

The chain combines TRBV9 with TRBJ2-5, with TRBD1 as a possible D gene (7 bases). The CDR3 is 15 residues long. The V gene lost 4 bases and the J gene lost 2 bases, with 15 bases spanning the gap. Germline CDR1 is SGDLS and CDR2 is YYNGEE. For the CDR3, the DNA is TGTGCCAGCAGCTCCGCGGGACAGCTACAAGAGACCCAGTACTTC. This codes for CASSSAGQLQETQYF.

This clone showed up just a few times. The chain combines TRBV7-2 with TRBJ2-1, with TRBD1 identical over 9 bases. V lost 5 bases and J lost 0; bases outside the gene matches: 8. The length of the CDR3 is 17 residues. Germline V gene sequence: CDR1 SGHTA, CDR2 FQGNSA. CDR3 nucleotides: TGTGCCAGCAGCGACCCCGGGACAGGGAACTCCTACAATGAGCAGTTCTTC. This sequence encodes CASSDPGTGNSYNEQFF.

This clone was counted a single time. The chain has TRBV19 and TRBJ2-2; 7 bases are shared with TRBD1. The J segment lost 3 bases and the V segment lost 6 bases, leaving 4 bases of the junction unmatched. From germline, CDR1 is LNHDA and CDR2 SQIVND (reference sequence). The CDR3 has 14 amino acids. The CDR3 is CASSTTGYTGELFF. The CDR3 DNA sequence: TGTGCCAGTAGCACGACAGGGTACACCGGGGAGCTGTTTTTT.

The chain joins TRBV2 to TRBJ1-1; the D gene is possibly TRBD1 (6 bases). The CDR3 loop spans 13 amino acids. CDR1 SNHLY and CDR2 FYNNEI come from the germline V gene. The V end was cut by 6 bases, the J end by 6 bases, with 14 bases between. The DNA of the CDR3 is TGTGCCAGCAGCACACAGGGAGCCCCTGAAGCTTTCTTT. Translated, it gives CASSTQGAPEAFF.

The rearrangement uses TRBV5-1 and TRBJ2-2, with 10 bases aligning to TRBD1. Germline CDR1 and CDR2: SGHRS and YFSETQ. V trimming: 0 bases; J trimming: 7 bases; junction bases outside the gene matches: 6. The CDR3 totals 16 residues. Here the CDR3 reads CASSLATGGPSGELFF. As DNA, the CDR3 is TGCGCCAGCAGCTTGGCGACAGGGGGCCCTAGCGGGGAGCTGTTTTTT.

The V call is TRBV7-2, the J call TRBJ2-7, with D possibly TRBD2 on 6 matching bases. V lost 1 base to trimming and J lost 2 bases, with 15 bases between them. The CDR3 extends over 16 amino acids. The germline CDR1 and CDR2 sequences are SGHTA and FQGNSA. The CDR3 DNA sequence: TGTGCCAGCAGCTTAGGCCGATCTAGCGCAACCTACGAGCAGTACTTC. Translation: CASSLGRSSATYEQYF.

The J gene is TRBJ2-2, the V gene TRBV18; tentatively, D is TRBD1 (7 bases). The CDR3 runs to 17 residues. V was clipped by 6 bases and J by 0 bases, with 17 bases between them. Germline V gives CDR1 KGHSH, CDR2 LQKENI. CDR3 bases: TGTGCCAGCTCCAGGGGGGAGACCGCTGCGAACACCGGGGAGCTGTTTTTT. Translation: CASSRGETAANTGELFF. The full variable domain, in which reference TRBV18 and TRBJ2-2 provide the parts outside the CDR3, is NAGVMQNPRHLVRRRGQEARLRCSPMKGHSHVYWYRQLPEEGLKFMVYLQKENIIDESGMPKERFSAEFPKEGPSILRIQQVVRGDSAAYFCASSRGETAANTGELFFGEGSRLTVL.

The chain uses TRBV27 and TRBJ2-7; the match to TRBD1 covers 9 bases. With V trimmed by 5 bases and J by 3 bases, 2 bases remained unmatched. The CDR3 spans 13 residues. Germline CDR1 reads MNHEY; CDR2 reads SMNVEV (reference sequence). The CDR3 DNA reads as TGTGCCAGCAGTCCGACAGGGGGCTACGAGCAGTACTTC. Amino acids: CASSPTGGYEQYF.

As to this clone: Other DNA sequences from this sample encode an identical CDR3 as well. The chain couples TRBV6-5 to TRBJ1-1; TRBD1 is a possible D gene (6 bases). The CDR3 loop spans 13 amino acids. Germline-derived CDR1 and CDR2 are MNHEY and SVGAGI. The ends were cut back, 6 bases at V and 4 bases at J, with 12 bases in the middle. The chain's CDR3 is CASRPRGGTEAFF. CDR3 nucleotide sequence: TGTGCCAGCAGACCCAGGGGTGGCACTGAAGCTTTCTTT.

The chain has TRBV29-1 and TRBJ2-7, with a tentative D call TRBD2 (7 bases). V lost 6 bases and J lost 4, with 25 bases in between. The CDR3 extends over 16 amino acids. CDR1 is SQVTM and CDR2 is ANQGSEA in the germline V gene. The CDR3 DNA reads TGCAGCGTCTCCGAGCCCCGGGGGGCATGGAGTTACGAGCAGTACTTC. It translates to CSVSEPRGAWSYEQYF.

The chain uses TRBV7-9 and TRBJ2-1, with a weak D call TRBD1 (5 bases). The germline V and J ends were trimmed by 1 base and 8 bases, with 15 bases remaining between them. The CDR3 spans 15 residues. CDR1 and CDR2 from the germline V gene are SEHNR and FQNEAQ (reference sequence). CDR3: CASSLVGSGWDEQFF. CDR3 in DNA: TGTGCCAGCAGCTTAGTTGGGTCAGGGTGGGATGAGCAGTTCTTC.

The CDR3 DNA is TGTGCCAGCAGCCCCGGGGACTACGAGCAGTACTTC. Translated: CASSPGDYEQYF. The genes are TRBV6-6 and TRBJ2-7; D is possibly TRBD2 (5 bases). V was trimmed by 6 bases and J by 3 bases, leaving 9 bases between them. Germline V gives CDR1 MNHNY, CDR2 SVGAGI (reference sequence). The CDR3 length is 12 residues.

The chain joins TRBV5-1 to TRBJ2-2; 10 nucleotides agree with TRBD1. The V gene end was trimmed by 3 bases and the J gene end by 7 bases; junction bases not matched to a gene: 3. This CDR3 is 14 amino acids long. Per germline, CDR1 SGHRS and CDR2 YFSETQ. This CDR3 reads CASSYGQGDGELFF. The CDR3 DNA sequence: TGCGCCAGCAGCTATGGACAGGGGGACGGGGAGCTGTTTTTT.

This chain links TRBV11-2 with TRBJ1-4; possibly TRBD1 for D (5 bases). In germline, CDR1 is SGHAT, CDR2 FQNNGV. V gave up 5 bases and J gave up 8 bases, with 27 bases separating them. The CDR3 is 18 residues long. CDR3 amino acids: CASSIYQGTTSRPEKLFF. The DNA for the CDR3 is TGTGCCAGCAGCATCTATCAGGGAACGACTTCGCGCCCCGAAAAACTGTTTTTT.

The chain employs TRBV9 and TRBJ2-7; 8 nucleotides match TRBD1. From germline, CDR1 is SGDLS and CDR2 YYNGEE. The CDR3 contains 15 residues. With V trimmed by 4 bases and J by 2 bases, 8 bases remained unmatched. CDR3 nucleotide sequence: TGTGCCAGCAGCCGAGGACAGGGCGGGACCTACGAGCAGTACTTC. Its protein product is CASSRGQGGTYEQYF.

This clone was observed a single time. The V call is TRBV11-1, the J call TRBJ2-1, with 10 bases lining up with TRBD2. After removal of 4 bases from V and 6 bases from J, the junction contained 6 bases not matched to a gene. Germline-derived CDR1 and CDR2 are SGHAT and FQDESV (reference sequence). The CDR3 is 15 amino acids. The CDR3 reads CASSSAGGPGNEQFF. DNA of the CDR3: TGTGCCAGCAGCTCAGCGGGGGGGCCAGGCAATGAGCAGTTCTTC.

The chain joins TRBV10-2 to TRBJ1-5; TRBD1 aligns across 7 bases. With 8 bases clipped from V and 5 bases from J, the junction kept 6 bases outside the gene matches. Germline V gives CDR1 WSHSY, CDR2 SAAADI. The CDR3 sequence is 13 residues long. CDR3 protein: CASSTGLDQPQHF. DNA of the CDR3: TGCGCCAGCTCGACAGGGCTCGATCAGCCCCAGCATTTT.

This chain links TRBV29-1 with TRBJ2-1, with 9 nucleotides matching TRBD2. Trimming cost V 0 bases and J 7 bases; bases outside gene matches: 10. This CDR3 is built from 16 residues. Germline V lookup: CDR1 SQVTM, CDR2 ANQGSEA. The CDR3 reads CSVEDLAGFNENEQFF. DNA for the CDR3: TGCAGCGTTGAAGATCTAGCGGGGTTTAATGAGAATGAGCAGTTCTTC.

The chain recombines TRBV5-1 with TRBJ2-3, with a weak D call TRBD1 (5 bases). V gave up 7 bases and J gave up 6 bases, with 12 bases separating them. CDR1 SGHRS and CDR2 YFSETQ come from the germline V gene. CDR3 length: 12 residues. The CDR3 protein is CASGQGEDTQYF. DNA for the CDR3: TGCGCCAGCGGCCAGGGTGAGGATACGCAGTATTTT.

The chain has TRBV19 and TRBJ1-5; D not resolved. The CDR3 contains 16 residues. The germline CDR1 and CDR2 sequences are LNHDA and SQIVND (reference sequence). Trimming cost V 3 bases and J 0 bases, with 12 bases left between them. The CDR3 DNA reads as TGTGCCAGTAGTATTGCTGAGGTTTATAGCAATCAGCCCCAGCATTTT. Residues: CASSIAEVYSNQPQHF. Supplemented by reference TRBV19 and TRBJ1-5, the full variable domain reads DGGITQSPKYLFRKEGQNVTLSCEQNLNHDAMYWYRQDPGQGLRLIYYSQIVNDFQKGDIAEGYSVSREKKESFPLTVTSAQKNPTAFYLCASSIAEVYSNQPQHFGDGTRLSIL.

The chain couples TRBV30 to TRBJ1-1; D unresolved. The ends were cut back, 8 bases at V and 3 bases at J, with 13 bases in the middle. CDR1 GTSNPN and CDR2 SVGIG come from the germline V gene (reference sequence). The CDR3 covers 12 residues. The CDR3: CAASEGYTEAFF. CDR3 DNA: TGTGCCGCTAGCGAGGGATACACTGAAGCTTTCTTT.

The chain combines TRBV30 with TRBJ1-1; TRBD1 is a possible D gene (5 bases). V was shortened by 3 bases and J by 11 bases, with 16 bases between the two germline ends. There are 12 residues in the CDR3. Looked up from germline, CDR1 is GTSNPN and CDR2 is SVGIG (reference sequence). This CDR3 is CAWSPQGRGAFF. The DNA for the CDR3 is TGTGCCTGGAGCCCTCAGGGTCGGGGGGCTTTCTTT.

The V gene is TRBV4-1, the J gene TRBJ2-3; 9 bases map to TRBD1. Germline CDR1 reads MGHRA; CDR2 reads YSYEKL. J was trimmed by 6 bases and V by 0 bases; bases with no gene match: 7. The CDR3 consists of 16 residues. Here the CDR3 DNA reads TGCGCCAGCAGCCAAGACCGGGGGACAGGGTCGGATACGCAGTATTTT. Translation: CASSQDRGTGSDTQYF.

This clone has a single count. V gene TRBV28 combines with J gene TRBJ1-4; TRBD1 might be the D (6 bases). The length of the CDR3 is 12 residues. Trimming pared 7 bases from V and 7 bases from J, leaving 10 bases between. Germline lookup yields CDR1 MDHEN and CDR2 SYDVKM. The CDR3 reads CASKQGIEKLFF. DNA for the CDR3: TGTGCCAGCAAACAGGGTATTGAAAAACTGTTTTTT.

The chain has TRBV5-1 and TRBJ2-6; TRBD1 is a possible D gene (6 bases). The germline V gene has CDR1 SGHRS and CDR2 YFSETQ. The CDR3 sequence is 17 residues long. V lost 2 bases to trimming and J lost 4 bases, with 16 bases between them. In DNA form, the CDR3 reads TGCGCCAGCAGCTTAACAGGGAACGTTGGAGGGGCCAACGTCCTGACTTTC. Its translation is CASSLTGNVGGANVLTF.

A few counts support this clone. The chain is built from TRBV6-5 and TRBJ2-7, with unresolved D. The CDR3 spans 13 residues. Germline V gene lookup returns CDR1 MNHEY and CDR2 SVGAGI. The V gene lost 5 bases and the J gene lost 5 bases, with 13 bases spanning the gap. The CDR3, as DNA: TGTGCCAGCAGTCCCGTCTATTTCGACGAGCAGTACTTC. The encoded protein is CASSPVYFDEQYF.